The next 18 T cell receptor beta chains were all read from a single sample in a study of identical twins. TCRdb reprocessed the 5' RACE reads with MiXCR, giving one entry per CDR3 protein. The sample consists of approximately 490,000 distinct CDR3 sequences, 20% to 25% of them appearing once. This same sample was also taken into another study, of yellow fever vaccine responses in identical twins.

The specimen sequenced was CD4+ T cells sorted from blood. These TCRs come from a woman in her late teens or twenties in good health.

This clonotype was detected only a few times. This chain joins TRBV6-1 and TRBJ1-6; no firm D call. The CDR3 length is 14 residues. V shed 2 bases and J shed 8 bases, with 10 bases lying between them. Germline values: CDR1 MNHNS, CDR2 SASEGT. CDR3 region: CASSEYRWDSPLHF. The CDR3 DNA is TGTGCCAGCAGTGAATACAGATGGGATTCACCCCTCCACTTT.

This chain connects TRBV6-2 or TRBV6-3 to TRBJ2-7, with 12 bases fitting TRBD2. V lost 5 bases, J lost 0 bases, and 14 bases stayed unmatched. The CDR3 covers 19 residues. Germline V CDR1 and CDR2: MNHEY, SVGEGT. The CDR3 reads CASSAQPGLAGPNSYEQYF. Written as DNA, the CDR3 is TGTGCCAGCAGTGCCCAACCGGGACTAGCGGGTCCTAACTCCTACGAGCAGTACTTC.

The chain is built from TRBV27 and TRBJ2-7; 8 bases align to TRBD1. V lost 3 bases and J lost 1; bases outside the gene matches: 5. The germline V gene encodes CDR1 MNHEY and CDR2 SMNVEV (reference sequence). The CDR3 spans 15 residues. The chain's CDR3 is CASSFIRTGSYEQYF. The CDR3 DNA follows: TGTGCCAGCAGTTTTATTAGGACAGGGTCCTACGAGCAGTACTTC.

This chain joins TRBV29-1 and TRBJ2-1, with D hard to call. Germline lookup yields CDR1 SQVTM and CDR2 ANQGSEA. V was pared by 6 bases and J by 8 bases, with 11 bases between. The CDR3 runs to 11 residues. The CDR3 sequence: CSVLTFDEQFF. For the CDR3, the DNA is TGCAGCGTCCTTACCTTCGATGAGCAGTTCTTC.

The chain combines TRBV29-1 with TRBJ1-1; TRBD1 matches at 7 bases. CDR1 and CDR2 from the germline V gene are SQVTM and ANQGSEA. With V trimmed by 6 bases and J by 6 bases, 10 bases remained unmatched. The CDR3 spans 13 residues. Here the CDR3 reads CSVTGTEVPEAFF. DNA of the CDR3: TGCAGCGTCACCGGGACAGAGGTGCCTGAAGCTTTCTTT.

V and J are TRBV7-6 and TRBJ2-3; D not resolved. Germline CDR1 reads SGHVS; CDR2 reads FNYEAQ. Trimming removed 7 bases from V and 2 bases from J, with 16 bases in between. The CDR3 length is 15 residues. The CDR3 DNA is TGTGCCAGCACTCGGACCCACCTTAACACAGATACGCAGTATTTT. Translation: CASTRTHLNTDTQYF.

The chain carries TRBV12-3 or TRBV12-4 and TRBJ1-2; perhaps TRBD1 as D (5 bases). This CDR3 comprises 15 residues. V shed 3 bases and J shed 4 bases, with 15 bases lying between them. The CDR3 here is CASSLGRQTIYGYTF. The CDR3 coding sequence is TGTGCCAGCAGTTTGGGTCGACAGACAATCTATGGCTACACCTTC.

The rearrangement joins TRBV18 to TRBJ2-7; either TRBD1 or TRBD2 may supply D (5 bases each). The CDR3 has 16 amino acids. The V and J ends lost 5 bases and 0 bases respectively, with 17 bases between them. Per the germline V gene, CDR1 is KGHSH and CDR2 is LQKENI. This chain's CDR3 is CASSASGPMSSYEQYV. CDR3 bases: TGTGCCAGCTCAGCCTCGGGACCGATGAGCTCCTACGAGCAGTACGTC.

This chain uses TRBV7-9 with TRBJ2-7; 8 bases match TRBD2. There are 14 residues in the CDR3. Germline V gives CDR1 SEHNR, CDR2 FQNEAQ (reference sequence). The trim removed 5 bases at V and 2 bases at J, leaving 5 bases unmatched. CDR3 sequence reads: CASSEGGGPYEQYV. CDR3 coding DNA: TGTGCCAGCAGCGAAGGCGGGGGGCCCTACGAGCAGTACGTC.

This sequence joins TRBV6-2 or TRBV6-3 and TRBJ2-5; a weak D match, TRBD2 (6 bases). The germline V and J ends were trimmed by 0 bases and 1 base, with 12 bases remaining between them. Per germline, CDR1 MNHEY and CDR2 SVGEGT. CDR3 size: 16 residues. The CDR3 here is CASSYSKGGVQETQYF. CDR3 coding DNA: TGTGCCAGCAGTTACTCGAAAGGCGGGGTCCAAGAGACCCAGTACTTC.

This clonotype was detected a few times. The chain joins TRBV7-9 to TRBJ2-7, with D possibly being TRBD2 (6 bases). The germline CDR1 and CDR2 sequences are SEHNR and FQNEAQ (reference sequence). The CDR3 totals 14 residues. Deletions cut 6 bases from V and 6 bases from J, with 18 bases between. In nucleotides, the CDR3 is TGTGCCAGCAGTCCTTCCCCCCGGGGGTCCGAGCAGTACTTC. It codes for CASSPSPRGSEQYF. The variable domain in full, with the rest retrieved from reference TRBV7-9 and TRBJ2-7, is DTGVSQNPRHKITKRGQNVTFRCDPISEHNRLYWYRQTLGQGPEFLTYFQNEAQLEKSRLLSDRFSAERPKGSFSTLEIQRTEQGDSAMYLCASSPSPRGSEQYFGPGTRLTVT.

The chain couples TRBV10-3 to TRBJ2-4; 7 bases map to TRBD2. CDR1 is ENHRY and CDR2 is SYGVKD in the germline V gene. The CDR3 length is 15 residues. Germline trimming cut 2 bases from V and 4 bases from J; bases unmatched to any gene: 5. The CDR3 DNA reads as TGTGCCATCAGTGAGGGGGCTAGCGGAAAAAACATTCAGTACTTC. Translation gives CAISEGASGKNIQYF.

This clonotype turned up a few times. This chain uses TRBV5-1 with TRBJ2-1; 14 positions match TRBD2. Germline assignment: CDR1 SGHRS and CDR2 YFSETQ. V gave up 4 bases and J gave up 9 bases; unmatched junction bases: 12. The CDR3 totals 17 residues. The CDR3 nucleotides read TGCGCCAGCAGCCGGGAGACTAGCGGGAGGGCCTCTGGTGAGCAGTTCTTC. Encoded protein: CASSRETSGRASGEQFF.

The chain couples TRBV7-9 to TRBJ2-1; perhaps TRBD2 as D (5 bases). V lost 5 bases to trimming and J lost 10 bases, with 18 bases between them. Germline values: CDR1 SEHNR, CDR2 FQNEAQ (reference sequence). The CDR3 contains 14 residues. The CDR3 nucleotides read TGTGCCAGCAGCCGTCAGGCAGCGCCGGGGGAGCAGTTCTTC. Protein: CASSRQAAPGEQFF.

This clonotype was counted a few times. CDR3 loop: CASSTSGGVEQFF. The CDR3 DNA is TGTGCCAGCAGCACCTCGGGGGGTGTGGAGCAGTTCTTC. The rearrangement joins TRBV7-9 to TRBJ2-1; 7 nucleotides agree with TRBD2. CDR1 and CDR2 (germline): SEHNR, FQNEAQ (reference sequence). The V and J ends lost 5 bases and 10 bases, in that order; junction bases with no gene match: 8. This CDR3 contains 13 residues.

This sequence joins TRBV7-9 and TRBJ2-7, with 8 bases that match TRBD1. The ends lost 4 bases at V and 7 bases at J; junction bases unmatched: 9. The CDR3 totals 14 residues. Germline lookup yields CDR1 SEHNR and CDR2 FQNEAQ (reference sequence). CDR3 coding DNA: TGTGCCAGCAGCTCTAGGACAGGGCCTAGGGAGCAGTACGTC. Encoded protein: CASSSRTGPREQYV.

This clonotype was detected ten times or more. This rearrangement joins TRBV15 to TRBJ1-1; 8 bases are shared with TRBD1. This CDR3 spans 15 amino acids. The germline gives CDR1 LNHNV, CDR2 YYDKDF (reference sequence). Unmatched junction bases numbered 5, after V lost 2 bases and J lost 3 bases. CDR3 residues: CATSRPGTGDTEAFF. For the CDR3, the DNA is TGTGCCACCAGCAGACCGGGGACAGGCGACACTGAAGCTTTCTTT.

V gene TRBV10-3 combines with J gene TRBJ2-7, with 9 bases aligning to TRBD1. Germline CDR1 is ENHRY and CDR2 is SYGVKD. V gave up 2 bases and J gave up 7 bases; unmatched junction bases: 9. The CDR3 has 15 amino acids. As DNA, the CDR3 is TGTGCCATCAGTGAGCCGGGACAGGGAATGGGGGAGCAGTACTTC. Its protein is CAISEPGQGMGEQYF.